The rows below give T cell receptor beta chains drawn from one sample of a study of regulatory T cells in long-lasting Graves disease. MiXCR was run by TCRdb on the multiplex PCR reads, yielding one entry per CDR3 protein. The sample includes about half a million distinct CDR3 sequences, approximately 12% seen only once; the top ten take around 9.3%. These data also featured in a second study, about T cells in Graves' hyperthyroidism and ophthalmopathy.

This material consisted of peripheral blood mononuclear cells (PBMCs), taken at new diagnosis, from a patient treated with antithyroid drugs. These TCRs come from a woman in her 30s with Graves disease. Both conserved end residues are part of each CDR3. Fields, in order: V gene, J gene, clone size, D gene, CDR3 protein, CDR3 DNA. D genes are given only for firm matches. For some rows the clone size is stated as once, few or many, or as a class when expanded; others skip it.

>TRBV5-6|TRBJ2-7|many|TRBD1
CASSPLQGIAHEQYF
TGTGCCAGCAGCCCACTACAGGGGATTGCCCACGAGCAGTACTTC
>TRBV27|TRBJ1-5|few|.
CASSLVGMSNQPQHF
TGTGCCAGCAGTTTAGTGGGGATGAGCAATCAGCCCCAGCATTTT
>TRBV12-5|TRBJ2-1|.|TRBD2
CASGLGTSGRNEQFF
TGTGCTAGTGGACTCGGGACTAGCGGGAGGAATGAGCAGTTCTTC
>TRBV28|TRBJ2-7|many|.
CASRTVGGQYF
TGTGCCAGCCGAACTGTTGGCGGGCAGTACTTC
>TRBV19|TRBJ1-3|.|.
CASSTGGTLSGNTIYF
TGTGCCAGTAGTACCGGAGGGACACTCTCTGGAAACACCATATATTTT
>TRBV10-3|TRBJ2-1|many|.
CAISSLSSYNEQFF
TGTGCCATCAGTTCCTTGAGCTCCTACAATGAGCAGTTCTTC
>TRBV20-1|TRBJ1-4|many|TRBD1
CSAIYRGTNEKLFF
TGCAGTGCTATCTACAGGGGAACTAATGAAAAACTGTTTTTT
>TRBV24-1|TRBJ2-1|few|.
CATSGGTNYNEQFF
TGTGCCACCAGTGGGGGGACCAACTACAATGAGCAGTTCTTC
>TRBV19|TRBJ1-1|many|.
CASSMLRGVNTEAFF
TGTGCCAGTAGTATGTTGCGGGGCGTTAACACTGAAGCTTTCTTT
>TRBV19|TRBJ2-3|many|TRBD2
CASNQLAGVGTDTQYF
TGTGCCAGTAATCAACTAGCGGGAGTTGGTACAGATACGCAGTATTTT
>TRBV7-2|TRBJ2-3|many|.
CASSLHDTQYF
TGTGCCAGCAGCTTACATGATACGCAGTATTTT
>TRBV6-5|TRBJ2-5|few|.
CASSYAGTSQETQYF
TGTGCCAGCAGTTACGCGGGGACATCTCAAGAGACCCAGTACTTC
>TRBV13|TRBJ1-1|few|.
CASSLGAGPAFF
TGTGCCAGCAGCTTAGGGGCGGGTCCAGCTTTCTTT
>TRBV28|TRBJ1-5|many|.
CASTSGSSNQPQHF
TGTGCCAGCACCTCCGGCAGTAGCAATCAGCCCCAGCATTTT
>TRBV6-2/TRBV6-3|TRBJ1-3|.|.
CASSFWATSGNTIYF
TGTGCCAGCAGTTTCTGGGCCACCTCTGGAAACACCATATATTTT
>TRBV18|TRBJ1-1|many|.
CASSPAFVLQKAFF
TGTGCCAGCTCACCGGCGTTCGTGTTACAGAAAGCTTTCTTT
>TRBV27|TRBJ2-1|many|.
CASSFLRGNEQFF
TGTGCCAGCAGTTTTCTCCGAGGCAATGAGCAGTTCTTC
>TRBV12-3/TRBV12-4|TRBJ2-7|many|.
CASSFSRGEQYF
TGTGCCAGCAGTTTCTCGAGAGGCGAGCAGTACTTC
>TRBV7-8|TRBJ2-1|many|.
CASTLEGDAYNEQFF
TGTGCCAGCACCCTAGAGGGAGACGCCTACAATGAGCAGTTCTTC
>TRBV6-1|TRBJ1-4|many|TRBD1
CASSRRGRGVATNEKLFF
TGTGCCAGCAGCCGGAGGGGGCGGGGAGTTGCAACTAATGAAAAACTGTTTTTT
>TRBV20-1|TRBJ2-1|.|.
CSARGDSWFF
TGCAGTGCTAGAGGGGACTCCTGGTTCTTC
>TRBV4-3|TRBJ2-1|few|.
CASSQALSSASYNEQFF
TGCGCCAGCAGCCAGGCCCTCTCTAGCGCCTCCTACAATGAGCAGTTCTTC
>TRBV7-3|TRBJ2-3|many|TRBD1
CASSFVGTGEGDTQYF
TGTGCCAGCAGCTTCGTAGGGACAGGGGAAGGGGATACGCAGTATTTT
>TRBV14|TRBJ2-2|.|TRBD2
CASSRAGGYTGELFF
TGTGCCAGCAGCCGAGCGGGAGGGTACACCGGGGAGCTGTTTTTT
>TRBV20-1|TRBJ1-1|.|.
CSARAPRGGQVNTEAFF
TGCAGTGCTAGAGCCCCAAGAGGGGGGCAAGTGAACACTGAAGCTTTCTTT
>TRBV12-3/TRBV12-4|TRBJ2-1|many|.
CASSFSADSYNEQFF
TGTGCCAGCAGTTTCTCAGCGGACTCCTACAATGAGCAGTTCTTC
>TRBV15|TRBJ2-1|.|TRBD2
CATSRKSGRDEQFF
TGTGCCACCAGCAGAAAAAGCGGGAGGGATGAGCAGTTCTTC
>TRBV12-3/TRBV12-4|TRBJ2-2|many|.
CASSAQPAVGGGELFF
TGTGCCAGCAGTGCCCAACCAGCGGTTGGTGGAGGGGAGCTGTTTTTT
>TRBV20-1|TRBJ2-3|.|.
CSARDWGDTDTQYF
TGCAGTGCTAGAGATTGGGGCGACACAGATACGCAGTATTTT
>TRBV5-6|TRBJ1-1|many|TRBD1
CASSVTGTRLPEAFF
TGTGCCAGCAGCGTGACAGGGACTCGGCTCCCTGAAGCTTTCTTT
>TRBV4-3|TRBJ1-2|few|.
CASSQFGPGAGDYGYTF
TGCGCCAGCAGCCAATTTGGCCCGGGTGCGGGCGACTATGGCTACACCTTC
>TRBV12-3/TRBV12-4|TRBJ1-3|many|TRBD1
CASSRQGYTIYF
TGTGCCAGCAGTCGACAGGGATACACCATATATTTT
>TRBV19|TRBJ2-2|few|TRBD2
CASSKRTSGSGELFF
TGTGCCAGTAGTAAACGGACTAGCGGGAGTGGGGAGCTGTTTTTT
>TRBV29-1|TRBJ1-3|few|.
CSAERLIPDNEGNTIYF
TGCAGCGCTGAACGACTCATCCCGGACAACGAAGGAAACACCATATATTTT
>TRBV9|TRBJ1-1|many|TRBD1
CASSAMTGVEAEAFF
TGTGCCAGCAGCGCTATGACAGGGGTCGAGGCTGAAGCTTTCTTT
>TRBV4-1|TRBJ2-3|few|.
CASSQDLRRWGPDTQYF
TGCGCCAGCAGCCAAGATTTACGGAGATGGGGCCCAGATACGCAGTATTTT